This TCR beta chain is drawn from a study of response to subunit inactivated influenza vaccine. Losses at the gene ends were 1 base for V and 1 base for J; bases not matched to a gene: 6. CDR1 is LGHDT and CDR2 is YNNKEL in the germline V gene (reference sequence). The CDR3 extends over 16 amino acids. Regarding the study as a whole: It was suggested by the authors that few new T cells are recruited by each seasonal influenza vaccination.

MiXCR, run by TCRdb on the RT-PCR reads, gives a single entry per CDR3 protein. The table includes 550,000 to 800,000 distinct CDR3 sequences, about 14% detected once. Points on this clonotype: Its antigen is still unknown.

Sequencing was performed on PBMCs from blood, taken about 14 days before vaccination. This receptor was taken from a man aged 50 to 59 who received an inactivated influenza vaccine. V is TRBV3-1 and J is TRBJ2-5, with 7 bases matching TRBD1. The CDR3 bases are TGTGCCAGCAGCCAAGGCCAGACAGGGACCCAAGAGACCCAGTACTTC. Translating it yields CASSQGQTGTQETQYF.